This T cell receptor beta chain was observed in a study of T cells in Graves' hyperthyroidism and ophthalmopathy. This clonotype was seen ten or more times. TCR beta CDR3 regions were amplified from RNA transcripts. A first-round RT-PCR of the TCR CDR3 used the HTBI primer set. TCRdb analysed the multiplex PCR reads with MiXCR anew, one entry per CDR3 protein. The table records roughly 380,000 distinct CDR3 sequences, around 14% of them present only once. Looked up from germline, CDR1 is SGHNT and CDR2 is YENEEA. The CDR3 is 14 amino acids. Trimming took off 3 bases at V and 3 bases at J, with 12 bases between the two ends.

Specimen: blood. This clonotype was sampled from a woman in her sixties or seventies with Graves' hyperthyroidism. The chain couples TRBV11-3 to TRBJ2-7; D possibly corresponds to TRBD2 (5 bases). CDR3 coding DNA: TGTGCCAGCAGCTTGAGCGGAGCATACTACGAGCAGTACTTC. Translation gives CASSLSGAYYEQYF.